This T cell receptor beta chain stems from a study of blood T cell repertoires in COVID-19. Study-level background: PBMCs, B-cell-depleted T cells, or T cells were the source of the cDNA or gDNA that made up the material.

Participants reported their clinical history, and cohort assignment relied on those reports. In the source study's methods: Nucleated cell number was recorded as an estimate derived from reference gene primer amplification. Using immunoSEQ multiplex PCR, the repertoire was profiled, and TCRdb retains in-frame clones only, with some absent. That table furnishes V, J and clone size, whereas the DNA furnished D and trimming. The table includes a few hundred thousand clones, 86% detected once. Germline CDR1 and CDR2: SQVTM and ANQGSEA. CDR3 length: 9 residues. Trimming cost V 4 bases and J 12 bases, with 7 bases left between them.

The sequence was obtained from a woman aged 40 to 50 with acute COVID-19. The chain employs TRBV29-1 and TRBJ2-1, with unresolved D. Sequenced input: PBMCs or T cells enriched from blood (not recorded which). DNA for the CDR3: TGCAGCGTTGCAACTCCGCAGTTCTTC. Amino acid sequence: CSVATPQFF.